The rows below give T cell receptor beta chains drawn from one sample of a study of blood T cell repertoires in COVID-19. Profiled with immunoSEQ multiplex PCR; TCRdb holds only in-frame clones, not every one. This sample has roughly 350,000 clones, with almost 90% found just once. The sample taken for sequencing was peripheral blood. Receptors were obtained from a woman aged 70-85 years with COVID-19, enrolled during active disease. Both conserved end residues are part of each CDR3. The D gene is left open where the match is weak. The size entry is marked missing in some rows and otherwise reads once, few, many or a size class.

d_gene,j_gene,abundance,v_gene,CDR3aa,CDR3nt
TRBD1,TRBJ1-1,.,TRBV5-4,CASSSPGQTNTEAFF,TGTGCCAGCAGCTCACCGGGACAGACGAACACTGAAGCTTTCTTT
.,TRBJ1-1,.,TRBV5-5,CASSLVRLNTEAFF,TGTGCCAGCAGCTTGGTGCGGTTGAACACTGAAGCTTTCTTT
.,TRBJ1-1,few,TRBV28,CASSLRAEMTEAFF,TGTGCCAGCAGTTTGAGGGCGGAGATGACTGAAGCTTTCTTT
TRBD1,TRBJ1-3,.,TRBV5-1,CASSPLGQGNWLSSGNTIYF,TGCGCCAGCAGCCCACTCGGACAGGGGAACTGGTTGAGCTCTGGAAACACCATATATTTT
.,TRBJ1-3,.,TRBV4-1,CASSHPFSSGNTIYF,TGCGCCAGCAGCCACCCGTTCTCCTCTGGAAACACCATATATTTT
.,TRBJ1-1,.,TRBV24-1,CATSIRGEAFF,TGTGCCACCAGTATACGGGGTGAAGCTTTCTTT
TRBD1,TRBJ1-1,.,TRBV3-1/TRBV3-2,CASRRRDSHPEAFF,TGTGCCAGCAGGCGCCGGGACAGTCATCCAGAAGCTTTCTTT
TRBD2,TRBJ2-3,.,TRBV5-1,CASSSGTSSDTQYF,TGCGCCAGCAGCTCCGGGACTAGCTCAGATACGCAGTATTTT
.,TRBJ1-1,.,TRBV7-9,CASSWESAEAFF,TGTGCCAGCAGCTGGGAGAGCGCTGAAGCTTTCTTT
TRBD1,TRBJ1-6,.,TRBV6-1,CASSEFRGNSPLHF,TGTGCCAGCAGTGAATTCAGGGGGAATTCACCCCTCCACTTT
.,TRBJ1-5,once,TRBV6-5,CASLDGGVGNQPQHF,TGTGCCAGCCTCGACGGGGGGGTCGGGAATCAGCCCCAGCATTTT
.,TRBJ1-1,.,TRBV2,CASEAGNTEAFF,TGTGCCAGCGAAGCAGGGAACACTGAAGCTTTCTTT
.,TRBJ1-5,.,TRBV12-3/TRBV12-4,CASSSRLQPQHF,TGTGCCAGCAGTTCGCGGTTGCAGCCCCAGCATTTT
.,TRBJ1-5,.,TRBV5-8,CASSWDTVGNQPQHF,TGTGCCAGCAGCTGGGACACTGTAGGTAATCAGCCCCAGCATTTT